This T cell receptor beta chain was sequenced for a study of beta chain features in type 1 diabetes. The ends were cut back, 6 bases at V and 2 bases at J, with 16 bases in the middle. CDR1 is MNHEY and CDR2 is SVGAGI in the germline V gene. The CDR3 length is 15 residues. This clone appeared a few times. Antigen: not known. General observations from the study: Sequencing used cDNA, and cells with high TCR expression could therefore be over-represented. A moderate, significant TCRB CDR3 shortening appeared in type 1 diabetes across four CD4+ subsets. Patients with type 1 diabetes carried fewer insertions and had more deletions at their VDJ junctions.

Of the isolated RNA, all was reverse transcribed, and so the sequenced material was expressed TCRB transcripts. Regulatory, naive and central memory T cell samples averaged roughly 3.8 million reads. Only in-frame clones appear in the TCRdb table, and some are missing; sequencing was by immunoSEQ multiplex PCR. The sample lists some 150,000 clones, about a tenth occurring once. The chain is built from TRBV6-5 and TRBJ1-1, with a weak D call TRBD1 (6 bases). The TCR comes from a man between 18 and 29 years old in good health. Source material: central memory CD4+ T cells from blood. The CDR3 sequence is CASSSKGGINTEAFF. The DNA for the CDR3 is TGTGCCAGCAGCTCCAAGGGGGGGATTAACACTGAAGCTTTCTTT.